A single sample gave rise to the 10 T cell receptor beta chains below, sequenced in a study of early T cells in non-severe SARS-CoV-2 infection. One entry per CDR3 protein, called by TCRdb with MiXCR from the 5' RACE reads. The repertoire holds 45,000 or so distinct CDR3 sequences, with approximately 6.1% as singletons. The sample consisted of whole blood. These receptors originate from an adult who was a healthcare worker with PCR-confirmed SARS-CoV-2 infection or an uninfected control (not recorded which).

This clonotype came up many times. This chain links TRBV7-2 with TRBJ1-5, with D possibly TRBD1 on 6 matching bases. The length of the CDR3 is 13 residues. V was clipped by 8 bases and J by 7 bases, with 15 bases between them. CDR1 and CDR2 from the germline V gene are SGHTA and FQGNSA. CDR3 in amino acids: CASGSGTQQPQHF. CDR3 nucleotide sequence: TGTGCCAGCGGCTCCGGGACACAGCAGCCCCAGCATTTT.

In its sample, this clonotype was seen many times. This sequence joins TRBV12-5 and TRBJ2-1; 7 bases fit TRBD1. The CDR3 contains 11 residues. V dropped 6 bases and J dropped 9; count of bases not matched to a gene: 2. The germline V gene encodes CDR1 LGHNT and CDR2 FRNRAP. CDR3 in DNA: TGTGCTAGTGGCGCAGGGGGTGAGCAGTTCTTC. Its protein product is CASGAGGEQFF.

This clonotype was found many times. The chain couples TRBV12-3 or TRBV12-4 to TRBJ1-1; 7 bases map to TRBD1. V shed 7 bases, J shed 0 bases, and the junction held 5 bases outside the gene matches. This CDR3 spans 14 amino acids. The CDR3 nucleotides are TGTGCCAGCATCCCGGGACAGATGAACACTGAAGCTTTCTTT. Protein product: CASIPGQMNTEAFF.

The rearrangement uses TRBV20-1 and TRBJ2-1; D might be TRBD2 (7 bases). V was pared by 4 bases and J by 7 bases, with 20 bases between. This CDR3 region has 15 residues. Germline lookup yields CDR1 DFQATT and CDR2 SNEGSKA (reference sequence). CDR3 in amino acids: CSATAGAVSLNEQFF. CDR3 nucleotide sequence: TGCAGTGCTACTGCGGGGGCCGTTTCTCTTAATGAGCAGTTCTTC.

The CDR3 spells CASSLPPGQGGYTF. In DNA, the CDR3 is TGTGCCAGCAGTTTACCCCCAGGACAGGGTGGCTACACCTTC. The gene calls are TRBV28 and TRBJ1-2, with 8 bases matching TRBD1. The J segment lost 7 bases and the V segment lost 2 bases, leaving 6 bases of the junction unmatched. The CDR3 is 14 residues long. Germline V CDR1 and CDR2: MDHEN, SYDVKM.

There are many counts of this clonotype. This chain uses TRBV6-2 or TRBV6-3 with TRBJ1-4; 7 bases are shared with TRBD1. From germline, CDR1 is MNHEY and CDR2 SVGEGT. The CDR3 contains 16 residues. Trimming removed 7 bases from V and 6 bases from J; junction bases left unmatched: 14. The CDR3: CASKPVWTGGDEKLFF. Written as DNA, the CDR3 is TGTGCCAGCAAACCCGTGTGGACAGGAGGCGATGAAAAACTGTTTTTT.

The chain joins TRBV15 to TRBJ2-3, with TRBD2 as a possible D gene (5 bases). Trimming removed 5 bases at V and 4 bases at J, with 22 bases between. Germline V lookup: CDR1 LNHNV, CDR2 YYDKDF (reference sequence). CDR3 length: 17 amino acids. The CDR3 region has the DNA TGTGCCACCAGCGGCCCACCCCGAGGGTTTAATGCAGATACGCAGTATTTT. It codes for CATSGPPRGFNADTQYF.

This clonotype was seen more than once but under ten times. The rearrangement links TRBV30 to TRBJ2-1; TRBD1 might be the D (5 bases). Germline loops: CDR1 GTSNPN, CDR2 SVGIG (reference sequence). Trimming cost V 3 bases and J 0 bases, with 12 bases left between them. The CDR3 is 15 amino acids. Here the CDR3 DNA reads TGTGCCTGGAGCTGGGGCGACCCCTCCTACAATGAGCAGTTCTTC. This gives the protein CAWSWGDPSYNEQFF.

This chain uses TRBV6-2 or TRBV6-3 with TRBJ1-1; D unresolved. V lost 0 bases to trimming and J lost 1 base, with 6 bases between them. The germline V gene has CDR1 MNHEY and CDR2 SVGEGT. The CDR3 has 14 residues. The CDR3 DNA reads as TGTGCCAGCAGTTACTCAGGGTGGAACACTGAAGCTTTCTTT. This codes for CASSYSGWNTEAFF.

This clonotype occurred a few times. V and J are TRBV19 and TRBJ2-2; 8 bases align to TRBD1. Germline trimming cut 8 bases from V and 4 bases from J; bases unmatched to any gene: 3. In germline, CDR1 is LNHDA, CDR2 SQIVND (reference sequence). This CDR3 comprises 13 residues. This CDR3 reads CASRQGITGELFF. CDR3 bases: TGTGCCAGTCGACAGGGGATCACCGGGGAGCTGTTTTTT.